This is a list of T cell receptor beta chains from one sample in a study of shared clonotypes between healthy human individuals. TCRdb's copy holds only in-frame clones and misses some; the assay was immunoSEQ multiplex PCR. This table has around 620,000 clones, about 95% appearing once. Sequenced sample: naive CD8+ T cells sorted from blood. Every receptor here comes from a woman in her 30s in good health. The CDR3 runs from the conserved cysteine through the conserved F or W. D genes are given only for firm matches. Not every row has a clone size; where given, it reads once, few, many or a size class.

d_call	clone_size	v_call	cdr3_length	j_call	cdr3_nt	cdr3_aa
NA	once	TRBV13	15	TRBJ1-1	TGTGCCAGCAGCTCACCCGAGACGGTTAGGACTGAAGCTTTCTTT	CASSSPETVRTEAFF
NA	once	TRBV13	15	TRBJ1-1	TGTGCCAGCAGCCCCGGGGTCGGGCCGGGGACTGAAGCTTTCTTT	CASSPGVGPGTEAFF
NA	NA	TRBV10-1	14	TRBJ2-7	TGCGCCAGCAGTAACTCAACAGGAACCTACGAGCAGTACTTC	CASSNSTGTYEQYF
NA	once	TRBV9	17	TRBJ2-3	TGTGCCAGCAGCGCGCTCGTTGACAGTCCAAACACAGATACGCAGTATTTT	CASSALVDSPNTDTQYF
TRBD1	NA	TRBV6-5	13	TRBJ2-7	TGTGCCAGCAGTCTACAGGGGGCTTACGAGCAGTACTTC	CASSLQGAYEQYF
TRBD2	NA	TRBV5-5	14	TRBJ2-7	TGTGCCAGCAGCTTGCCTAGCGGGAGGCACGAGCAGTACTTC	CASSLPSGRHEQYF
NA	NA	TRBV27	14	TRBJ2-1	TGTGCCAGCAGTCCTAGCTCCCCTAACAATGAGCAGTTCTTC	CASSPSSPNNEQFF
TRBD1	NA	TRBV30	14	TRBJ1-1	TGTGCCTGGAGATCCGGGACAGGGGACACTGAAGCTTTCTTT	CAWRSGTGDTEAFF
TRBD1	NA	TRBV4-1	18	TRBJ2-5	TGCGCCAGCAGCGCCCGGGACAGGGGGACCCTAGGCTTGGCGACCCAGTACTTC	CASSARDRGTLGLATQYF
TRBD1	few	TRBV30	13	TRBJ1-1	TGTGCCTCCTCAGGGGGGAGTTTGTCTGAAGCTTTCTTT	CASSGGSLSEAFF
NA	NA	TRBV28	13	TRBJ2-5	TGTGCCAGCGCGGGTCCGGCGGATGAGACCCAGTACTTC	CASAGPADETQYF
NA	NA	TRBV11-2	15	TRBJ2-7	TGTGCCAGCAGCTTAGGCCTGGGACACCTCTACGAGCAGTACTTC	CASSLGLGHLYEQYF
NA	NA	TRBV2	10	TRBJ2-7	TGTGCCAGCACGAGCTACGAGCAGTACTTC	CASTSYEQYF
NA	NA	TRBV7-6	19	TRBJ2-1	TGTGCCAGCAGCCCCCGATTCCGAAGGGCCCCGGGGGTTAGCGATGAGCAGTTCTTC	CASSPRFRRAPGVSDEQFF
NA	NA	TRBV7-8	16	TRBJ2-1	TGTGCCAGCAGCCCCCACTCCGGGACCGCCTACAATGAGCAGTTCTTC	CASSPHSGTAYNEQFF
TRBD2	NA	TRBV5-1	15	TRBJ2-7	TGCGCCAGCAGCTTGGAACTAGCGGGAGTACGCGAGCAGTACTTC	CASSLELAGVREQYF
NA	NA	TRBV7-9	14	TRBJ2-3	TGTGCCAGCAGCTTAGCGGGAGGCACAGATACGCAGTATTTT	CASSLAGGTDTQYF
TRBD2	NA	TRBV7-8	19	TRBJ2-5	TGTGCCAGCATCCGACTAGCGGGAGAACCTGGAGACTTGCAAGAGACCCAGTACTTC	CASIRLAGEPGDLQETQYF
NA	NA	TRBV6-5	15	TRBJ2-5	TGTGCCAGCACGGACCTCGACAGCCCTGGGCGGACCCAGTACTTC	CASTDLDSPGRTQYF
TRBD2	NA	TRBV28	16	TRBJ2-1	TGTGCCAGCAGTCCCTTAGCGGGGAGCTCCTACAATGAGCAGTTCTTC	CASSPLAGSSYNEQFF